This T cell receptor (beta chain) was recorded in a study of control samples from healthy donors and cancer patients. TCRdb keeps only in-frame clones here, not all; method: immunoSEQ multiplex PCR. The table includes approximately 120,000 clones, about nine tenths detected once. This CDR3 comprises 17 residues. Per the germline V gene, CDR1 is MGHDK and CDR2 is SYGVNS. With 4 bases removed from V and 1 base from J, the gap between germline ends came to 17 bases. The rearrangement uses TRBV25-1 and TRBJ1-3; D possibly corresponds to TRBD1 (5 bases). The TCR originated in a man aged 35-49 years in good health. Sequences were obtained from blood. The CDR3 DNA follows: TGTGCCAGCAGTGGGTGGGGCAGCTATCCTTCTGGAAACACCATATATTTT. Translation: CASSGWGSYPSGNTIYF.